One sample yielded the 29 T cell receptor beta chains listed below, sequenced in a study of memory CD4+ T cells and cytomegalovirus serostatus. The sort gate was single viable CD3+CD4+CD8-CD45RO+ cells for memory CD4+ T cells. The method was immunoSEQ multiplex PCR; TCRdb's version includes in-frame clones alone and lacks a portion of them. The table lists about 75,000 clones, about 73% of them singletons. The sequenced sample was memory CD4+ T cells from blood. These receptors came from an adult in good health and CMV-seropositive.

This clone was observed a single time. For the CDR3, the DNA is TGTGCCAGCAGTCCCCGGGCCTCTGGAAACACCATATATTTT. This encodes CASSPRASGNTIYF. The chain carries TRBV25-1 and TRBJ1-3, with no clear D. Trimming took 5 bases from V and 0 from J, leaving 8 bases between them. The CDR3 covers 14 residues. Germline V gene data show CDR1 as MGHDK and CDR2 as SYGVNS.

CDR3 bases: TGTGCCAGCAGCTATGGGACAGGGGGCTGGCAGCCCCAGCATTTT. It translates to CASSYGTGGWQPQHF. The gene calls are TRBV7-2 and TRBJ1-5; 12 positions agree with TRBD1. The CDR3 is 15 amino acids. V gave up 4 bases and J gave up 7 bases; unmatched junction bases: 5. Germline values: CDR1 SGHTA, CDR2 FQGNSA.

V is TRBV14 and J is TRBJ2-2; D is uncertain. This CDR3 has 13 residues. Germline assignment: CDR1 SGHDN and CDR2 FVKESK. V gave up 4 bases and J gave up 1 base, with 4 bases separating them. The CDR3 region is CASSLGNTGELFF. In nucleotides, the CDR3 is TGTGCCAGCAGCCTGGGGAACACCGGGGAGCTGTTTTTT.

The chain has TRBV5-1 and TRBJ1-2; 10 bases fit TRBD1. Germline loops: CDR1 SGHRS, CDR2 YFSETQ. The CDR3 spans 15 residues. The V gene end was trimmed by 4 bases and the J gene end by 4 bases; junction bases not matched to a gene: 7. The chain's CDR3 is CASSRRDRGGYGYTF. CDR3 in DNA: TGCGCCAGCAGCCGCCGGGACAGGGGTGGCTATGGCTACACCTTC.

The rearrangement links TRBV11-2 to TRBJ2-3; D gene ambiguous. The length of the CDR3 is 13 residues. Trimming removed 2 bases from V and 10 bases from J, with 13 bases in between. Germline V lookup: CDR1 SGHAT, CDR2 FQNNGV. CDR3 bases: TGTGCCAGCAGCTTATCAAGAATTGAGGCGCAGTATTTT. As protein: CASSLSRIEAQYF.

This chain joins TRBV11-2 and TRBJ2-1; the D is unclear. The germline gives CDR1 SGHAT, CDR2 FQNNGV. The CDR3 sequence is 14 residues long. V was pared by 2 bases and J by 5 bases, with 10 bases between. The CDR3 region has the DNA TGTGCCAGCAGCTTAACCGCCCGGGACAATGAGCAGTTCTTC. This codes for CASSLTARDNEQFF.

The V and J genes are TRBV15 and TRBJ1-2, with D possibly matching TRBD1 (6 bases). Per germline, CDR1 LNHNV and CDR2 YYDKDF (reference sequence). The CDR3 covers 17 residues. Trimming removed 0 bases at V and 6 bases at J, with 20 bases between. CDR3 sequence (DNA): TGTGCCACCAGCAGAGATTCACGGGGGGCAAGAAGCGATGGCTACACCTTC. It translates to CATSRDSRGARSDGYTF.

The chain has TRBV28 and TRBJ2-3, with 13 bases that match TRBD2. Germline CDR1 reads MDHEN; CDR2 reads SYDVKM. V shed 5 bases and J 6 bases; nucleotides not matched to a gene: 5. The CDR3 totals 15 residues. The CDR3 DNA reads TGTGCCAGCAGTACACTAGCGGGGGGGCTGGATACGCAGTATTTT. It encodes CASSTLAGGLDTQYF.

The CDR3 reads CASSRKGVNGYTF. DNA of the CDR3: TGTGCCAGCAGCCGAAAGGGCGTAAATGGCTACACCTTC. This chain uses TRBV6-5 with TRBJ1-2, with unresolved D. Trimming took 6 bases from V and 6 from J, leaving 14 bases between them. CDR3 length equals 13 residues. The germline gives CDR1 MNHEY, CDR2 SVGAGI.

The chain uses TRBV4-1 and TRBJ2-3, with unresolved D. Germline CDR1 and CDR2: MGHRA and YSYEKL. Trimming removed 6 bases from V and 0 bases from J, with 10 bases in between. The CDR3 loop spans 14 amino acids. The DNA of the CDR3 is TGCGCCAGCAGGCCCCAAAGTAGCACAGATACGCAGTATTTT. Protein: CASRPQSSTDTQYF.

CDR3 sequence reads: CATSRGAVFTDTQYF. In DNA form, the CDR3 reads TGTGCCACCAGCAGAGGGGCCGTGTTCACAGATACGCAGTATTTT. J is TRBJ2-3 and V is TRBV15; D is unresolved. CDR1 LNHNV and CDR2 YYDKDF come from the germline V gene (reference sequence). CDR3 length equals 15 residues. V lost 1 base, J lost 2 bases, and 10 bases lay in between.

V and J are TRBV6-6 and TRBJ2-1; 8 nucleotides line up with TRBD2. V gave up 5 bases and J gave up 5 bases; unmatched junction bases: 11. The CDR3 totals 16 residues. Per the germline V gene, CDR1 is MNHNY and CDR2 is SVGAGI (reference sequence). This chain's CDR3 is CASSPPGTRSNNEQFF. DNA of the CDR3: TGTGCCAGCAGTCCTCCCGGGACTAGATCCAACAATGAGCAGTTCTTC.

The chain is built from TRBV11-3 and TRBJ2-7; possibly TRBD1 for D (6 bases). V was clipped by 1 base and J by 6 bases, with 10 bases between them. The CDR3 runs 13 residues. The V gene's germline CDR1 is SGHNT and CDR2 YENEEA. The CDR3: CASSLVGGREQYF. CDR3 nucleotides: TGTGCCAGCAGCTTAGTTGGGGGCCGCGAGCAGTACTTC.

The V call is TRBV6-1, the J call TRBJ1-1, with a possible D match to TRBD1 (5 bases). Germline V gene lookup returns CDR1 MNHNS and CDR2 SASEGT. V was trimmed by 2 bases and J by 6 bases, leaving 16 bases between them. The CDR3 sequence is 15 residues long. Here the CDR3 reads CASSENFQGSSEAFF. CDR3 sequence (DNA): TGTGCCAGCAGTGAAAACTTTCAGGGATCCTCTGAAGCTTTCTTT.

The DNA for the CDR3 is TGTGCCAGCTCATTAGGGACGGAGCTCTATGGCTACACCTTC. Protein: CASSLGTELYGYTF. The chain couples TRBV18 to TRBJ1-2; tentative D call: TRBD1 (5 bases). Looked up from germline, CDR1 is KGHSH and CDR2 is LQKENI. The CDR3 is 14 amino acids. V was cut by 5 bases and J by 4 bases, with 14 bases left in between. Drawing the rest from reference TRBV18 and TRBJ1-2, the complete variable domain is NAGVMQNPRHLVRRRGQEARLRCSPMKGHSHVYWYRQLPEEGLKFMVYLQKENIIDESGMPKERFSAEFPKEGPSILRIQQVVRGDSAAYFCASSLGTELYGYTFGSGTRLTVV.

This sequence joins TRBV27 and TRBJ1-2, with TRBD1 matching 8 bases. CDR3 length: 16 amino acids. CDR1 MNHEY and CDR2 SMNVEV come from the germline V gene (reference sequence). V gave up 9 bases and J gave up 2 bases; unmatched junction bases: 14. The DNA of the CDR3 is TGTGCCAGTGAACCCTATTGGACAGGGACGAACTATGGCTACACCTTC. Translating it yields CASEPYWTGTNYGYTF.

V is TRBV5-6 and J is TRBJ1-3; 9 bases are shared with TRBD1. This CDR3 is 13 amino acids long. CDR1 SGHDT and CDR2 YYEEEE come from the germline V gene. Trimming cost V 9 bases and J 8 bases; bases outside gene matches: 9. The CDR3 sequence: CAKQGAPKDTIYF. The CDR3 DNA is TGTGCCAAACAGGGGGCCCCTAAGGACACCATATATTTT.

J is TRBJ1-5 and V is TRBV10-3, with 9 bases matching TRBD1. CDR1 ENHRY and CDR2 SYGVKD come from the germline V gene. Trimming took 4 bases from V and 7 from J; bases not matched to a gene: 5. The CDR3 totals 14 residues. CDR3 sequence (DNA): TGTGCCATCAGTGGAGACAGGGGGAGCCAGCCCCAGCATTTT. Its protein is CAISGDRGSQPQHF.

This clone has only a few counts. The chain recombines TRBV30 with TRBJ1-2; no clear D gene. Germline CDR1 GTSNPN, CDR2 SVGIG (reference sequence). This CDR3 has 12 amino acids. V was shortened by 3 bases and J by 8 bases, with 13 bases between the two germline ends. The chain's CDR3 is CAWSRGREGYTF. The CDR3 DNA sequence: TGTGCCTGGAGCCGGGGTAGGGAGGGCTACACCTTC.

This clone occurred once. This chain links TRBV2 with TRBJ1-5; the D gene is possibly TRBD1 (5 bases). CDR1 is SNHLY and CDR2 is FYNNEI in the germline V gene. Trimming took off 3 bases at V and 3 bases at J, with 12 bases between the two ends. This CDR3 spans 15 amino acids. The CDR3 sequence: CASSDRQGPNQPQHF. The CDR3 DNA sequence: TGTGCCAGCAGTGACCGGCAGGGCCCCAATCAGCCCCAGCATTTT.

The gene calls are TRBV21-1 and TRBJ1-5; TRBD1, the table's D call, was not compared with the DNA. TRBV21-1 is designated a pseudogene. This CDR3 region has 18 residues. The CDR3 DNA follows: TGTGCCAGCAGCAACGACGGGGAACAGGGGGTAGTCAATCAGCCCCAGCATTTT. Protein sequence: CASSNDGEQGVVNQPQHF.

J is TRBJ1-1 and V is TRBV29-1; D perhaps matches TRBD1 (6 bases). This CDR3 contains 13 residues. Trimming removed 5 bases at V and 7 bases at J, with 17 bases between. Germline assignment: CDR1 SQVTM and CDR2 ANQGSEA. In nucleotides, the CDR3 is TGCAGCGTTCAGGGGATGGTAGGGAATGAAGCTTTCTTT. Translation gives CSVQGMVGNEAFF.

The gene calls are TRBV5-1 and TRBJ2-5, with 12 positions matching TRBD2. Germline loops: CDR1 SGHRS, CDR2 YFSETQ. This CDR3 has 15 residues. After removal of 5 bases from V and 1 base from J, the junction contained 3 bases not matched to a gene. CDR3 loop: CASRRTSGIQETQYF. The CDR3 bases are TGCGCCAGCAGAAGGACTAGCGGGATCCAAGAGACCCAGTACTTC.

This clone was counted between two and nine times. The V call is TRBV28, the J call TRBJ2-3; 9 bases map to TRBD2. V was clipped by 1 base and J by 5 bases; unmatched bases: 4. Germline CDR1 MDHEN, CDR2 SYDVKM. CDR3 length: 15 amino acids. The CDR3 loop is CASSLLGSGRDTQYF. DNA of the CDR3: TGTGCCAGCAGTTTATTAGGTAGCGGGAGAGATACGCAGTATTTT.

This chain links TRBV7-2 with TRBJ2-1; no definite D call. Germline CDR1 is SGHTA and CDR2 is FQGNSA. V gave up 1 base and J gave up 7 bases, with 8 bases separating them. This CDR3 has 13 residues. CDR3 in DNA: TGTGCCAGCAGCTTAGTTCTGGGGAATGAGCAGTTCTTC. Amino acid sequence: CASSLVLGNEQFF.

The chain joins TRBV5-6 to TRBJ1-1; D remains unclear. CDR3 length: 13 residues. From germline, CDR1 is SGHDT and CDR2 YYEEEE. The germline V and J ends were trimmed by 7 bases and 5 bases, with 15 bases remaining between them. The CDR3 nucleotides read TGTGCCAGCTCCGGACGGGTTCGTACTGAAGCTTTCTTT. It is translated as CASSGRVRTEAFF.

The rearrangement joins TRBV5-1 to TRBJ2-2, with a possible D match to TRBD2 (6 bases). With 3 bases removed from V and 6 bases from J, the gap between germline ends came to 18 bases. There are 16 residues in the CDR3. Germline CDR1 and CDR2: SGHRS and YFSETQ. The CDR3 region is CASSWRRVGTAGELFF. The CDR3 DNA sequence: TGCGCCAGCAGCTGGAGGAGGGTAGGAACTGCCGGGGAGCTGTTTTTT. The full variable domain, with the rest looked up from reference TRBV5-1 and TRBJ2-2, is KAGVTQTPRYLIKTRGQQVTLSCSPISGHRSVSWYQQTPGQGLQFLFEYFSETQRNKGNFPGRFSGRQFSNSRSEMNVSTLELGDSALYLCASSWRRVGTAGELFFGEGSRLTVL.

J is TRBJ1-2 and V is TRBV28; D gene ambiguous. Looked up from germline, CDR1 is MDHEN and CDR2 is SYDVKM. V lost 3 bases, J lost 4 bases, and 15 bases lay in between. The CDR3 spans 15 residues. The CDR3 sequence is CASSFQRGSTYGYTF. The CDR3 DNA sequence: TGTGCCAGCAGTTTCCAGCGTGGCAGCACCTATGGCTACACCTTC.

This clone is judged large. This chain links TRBV7-2 with TRBJ1-5, with D tentatively TRBD1 (6 bases). The V end was cut by 1 base, the J end by 8 bases, with 12 bases between. The CDR3 covers 14 residues. CDR1 SGHTA and CDR2 FQGNSA come from the germline V gene. The CDR3 reads CASSLERGFKPQHF. In DNA form, the CDR3 reads TGTGCCAGCAGCTTAGAGAGGGGGTTTAAGCCCCAGCATTTT.